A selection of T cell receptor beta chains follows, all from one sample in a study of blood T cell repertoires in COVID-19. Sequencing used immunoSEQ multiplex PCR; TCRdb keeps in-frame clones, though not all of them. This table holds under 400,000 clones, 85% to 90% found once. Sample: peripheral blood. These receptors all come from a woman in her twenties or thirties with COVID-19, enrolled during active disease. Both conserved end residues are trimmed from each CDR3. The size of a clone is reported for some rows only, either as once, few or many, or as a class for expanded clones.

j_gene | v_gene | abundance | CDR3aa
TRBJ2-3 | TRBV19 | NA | ASSMLQGRYTDTQY
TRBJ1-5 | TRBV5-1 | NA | ASSPRQGEQPQH
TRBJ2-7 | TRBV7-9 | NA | ASESGRYYEQY
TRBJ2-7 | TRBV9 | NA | ASSAQGQGSRYEQY
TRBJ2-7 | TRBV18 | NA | ASSPLAFSYEQY
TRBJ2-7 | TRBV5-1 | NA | ASSLQTSYGQGGEQY
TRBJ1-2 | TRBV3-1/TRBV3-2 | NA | ASSPSRGSENYGYT
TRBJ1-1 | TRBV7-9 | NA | ASSLGDRVNTEAF
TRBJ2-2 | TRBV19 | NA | ASSMGQGTGELF
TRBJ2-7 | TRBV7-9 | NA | ASSRTGGRGEQY
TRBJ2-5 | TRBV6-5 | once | ASRAGGGETQY
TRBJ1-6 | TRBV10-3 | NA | AISESGQEINSPLH
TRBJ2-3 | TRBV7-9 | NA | ASNHPGTGGAEGTQY
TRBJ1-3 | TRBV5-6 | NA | ASSRDRVAGNTIY
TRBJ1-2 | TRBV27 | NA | ASSLTGGYGYT
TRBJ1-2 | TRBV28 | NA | ASSETVYYGYT
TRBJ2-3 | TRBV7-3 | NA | ASSQGLAGTDTQY
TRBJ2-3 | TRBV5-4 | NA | ASSPGTGGWEADTQY
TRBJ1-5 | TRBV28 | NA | ASGRGQPQH
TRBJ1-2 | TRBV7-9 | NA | ASSLTGPGYT
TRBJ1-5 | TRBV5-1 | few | ASSLDGDSHQPQH
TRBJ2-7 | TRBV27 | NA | ASRGDRGREQY
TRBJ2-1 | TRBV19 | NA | ASSMIGPYNEQF
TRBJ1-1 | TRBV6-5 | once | ASSYSTGDTEAF
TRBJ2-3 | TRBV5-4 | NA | ASSLLQSTDTQY
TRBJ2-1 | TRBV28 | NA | ASSPRRRLAPHNEQF
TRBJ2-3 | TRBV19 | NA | ASSIRERGDTQY
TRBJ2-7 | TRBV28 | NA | ASSFSGTSGYEQY
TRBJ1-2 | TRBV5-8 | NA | ASSLEPGQPYGYT
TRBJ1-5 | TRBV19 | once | ASSMGPTGVQPQH
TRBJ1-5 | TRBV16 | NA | ASRQRGGVSNQPQH
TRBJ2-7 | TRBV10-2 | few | AGAQGSSYEQY
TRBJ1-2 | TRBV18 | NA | ASSPRAGEGGYT
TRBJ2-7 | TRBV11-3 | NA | ASSVGQGVEGHEQY
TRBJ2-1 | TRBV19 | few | ASSITSGRNEQF
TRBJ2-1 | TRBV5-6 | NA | ASSLGIPRYNEQF
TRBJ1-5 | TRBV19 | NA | ASSGVEGIAQPQH
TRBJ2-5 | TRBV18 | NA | ASSPGTSVSYQETQY
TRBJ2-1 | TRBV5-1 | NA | ASSLVLAGGAVNEQF
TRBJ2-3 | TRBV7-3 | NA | ASSPQGQPPQY
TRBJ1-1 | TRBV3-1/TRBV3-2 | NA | ASSQVRGGGTEAF
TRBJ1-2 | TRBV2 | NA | ASSDSRLGYT
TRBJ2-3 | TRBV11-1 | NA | ASSLAGLDTDTQY
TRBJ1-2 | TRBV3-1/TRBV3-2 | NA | ASSQADSNYGYT
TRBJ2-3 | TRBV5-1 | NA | ASSLRLAGEADTQY
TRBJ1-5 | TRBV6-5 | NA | ASSLRGNQPQH
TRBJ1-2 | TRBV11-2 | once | ASSWTAPSNYGYT
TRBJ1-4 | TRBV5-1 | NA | ASSSETGNEKLF
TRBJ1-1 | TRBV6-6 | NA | ASSPLDRFPIGNTEAF
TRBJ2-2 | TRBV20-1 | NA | SASFQTNTGELF
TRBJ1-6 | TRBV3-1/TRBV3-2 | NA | ASSRTGETSPLH
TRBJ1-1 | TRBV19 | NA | ASSIGGTGAEAF